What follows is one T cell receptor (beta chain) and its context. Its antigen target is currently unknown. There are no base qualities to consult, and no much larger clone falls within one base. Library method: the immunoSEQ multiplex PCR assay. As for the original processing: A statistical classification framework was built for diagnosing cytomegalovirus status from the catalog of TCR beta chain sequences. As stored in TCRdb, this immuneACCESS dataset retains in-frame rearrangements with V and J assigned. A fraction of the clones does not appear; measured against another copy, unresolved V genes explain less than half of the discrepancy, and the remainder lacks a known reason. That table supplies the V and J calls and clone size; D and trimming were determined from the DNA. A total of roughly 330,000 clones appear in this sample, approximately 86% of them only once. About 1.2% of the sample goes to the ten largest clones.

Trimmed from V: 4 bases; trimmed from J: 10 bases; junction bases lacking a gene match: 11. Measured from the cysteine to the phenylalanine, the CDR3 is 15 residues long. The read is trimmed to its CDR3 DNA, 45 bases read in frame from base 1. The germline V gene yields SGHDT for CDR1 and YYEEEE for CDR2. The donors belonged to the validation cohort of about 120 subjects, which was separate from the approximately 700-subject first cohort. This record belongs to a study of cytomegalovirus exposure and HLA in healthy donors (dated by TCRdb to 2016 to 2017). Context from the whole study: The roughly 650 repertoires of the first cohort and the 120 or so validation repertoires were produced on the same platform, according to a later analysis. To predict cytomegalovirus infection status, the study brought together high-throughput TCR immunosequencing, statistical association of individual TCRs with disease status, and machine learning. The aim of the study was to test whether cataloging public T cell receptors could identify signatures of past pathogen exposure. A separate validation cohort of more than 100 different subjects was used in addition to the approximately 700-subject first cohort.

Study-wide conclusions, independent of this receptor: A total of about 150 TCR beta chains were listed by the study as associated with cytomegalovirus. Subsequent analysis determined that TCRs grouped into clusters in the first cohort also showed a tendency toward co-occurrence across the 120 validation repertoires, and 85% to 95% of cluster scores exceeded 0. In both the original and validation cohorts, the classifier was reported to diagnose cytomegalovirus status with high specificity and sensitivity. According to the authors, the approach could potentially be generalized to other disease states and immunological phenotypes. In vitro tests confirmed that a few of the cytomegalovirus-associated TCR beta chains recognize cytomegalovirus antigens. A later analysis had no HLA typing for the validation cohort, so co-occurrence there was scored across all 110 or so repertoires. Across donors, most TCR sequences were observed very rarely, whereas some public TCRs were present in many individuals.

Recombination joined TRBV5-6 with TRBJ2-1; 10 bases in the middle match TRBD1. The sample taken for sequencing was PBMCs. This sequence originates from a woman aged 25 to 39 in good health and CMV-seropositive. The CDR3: CASSTSGTGVREQFF. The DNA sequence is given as TGTGCCAGCAGCACATCCGGGACAGGGGTAAGGGAGCAGTTCTTC.